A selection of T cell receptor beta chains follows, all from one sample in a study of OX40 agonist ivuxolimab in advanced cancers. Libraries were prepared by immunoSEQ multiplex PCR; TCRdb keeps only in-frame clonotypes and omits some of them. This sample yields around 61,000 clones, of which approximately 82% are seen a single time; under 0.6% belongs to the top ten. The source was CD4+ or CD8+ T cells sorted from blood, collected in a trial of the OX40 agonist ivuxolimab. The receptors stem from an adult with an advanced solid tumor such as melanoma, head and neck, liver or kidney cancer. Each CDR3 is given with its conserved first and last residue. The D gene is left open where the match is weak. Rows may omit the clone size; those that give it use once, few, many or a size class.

CDR3: CAWSSGNGNTIYF
DNA: TGTGCCTGGAGTTCAGGGAATGGAAACACCATATATTTT
size: NA
D: NA
J: TRBJ1-3
V: TRBV30

CDR3: CASSGPGTEETQYF
DNA: TGTGCCAGCAGCGGACCCGGGACAGAAGAGACCCAGTACTTC
size: NA
D: TRBD1
J: TRBJ2-5
V: TRBV9

CDR3: CAFTSRRGDTIYF
DNA: TGTGCCTTCACCTCGCGGAGGGGTGACACCATATATTTT
size: NA
D: NA
J: TRBJ1-3
V: TRBV30

CDR3: CASSLVRGGREKLFF
DNA: TGTGCCAGCAGCTTAGTTCGGGGGGGCCGAGAAAAACTGTTTTTT
size: NA
D: NA
J: TRBJ1-4
V: TRBV7-8

CDR3: CASSDAVGAGNEQFF
DNA: TGTGCCAGCAGTGACGCGGTAGGGGCGGGGAATGAGCAGTTCTTC
size: NA
D: NA
J: TRBJ2-1
V: TRBV6-6

CDR3: CASSSGPASTDTQYF
DNA: TGCGCCAGCAGCTCAGGGCCGGCTAGCACAGATACGCAGTATTTT
size: NA
D: NA
J: TRBJ2-3
V: TRBV5-1

CDR3: CASSIDRDSPEQYF
DNA: TGTGCCAGTAGTATCGACAGGGACTCCCCCGAGCAGTACTTC
size: few
D: NA
J: TRBJ2-7
V: TRBV19

CDR3: CASSRDIQETQYF
DNA: TGCGCCAGCAGCCGAGACATCCAAGAGACCCAGTACTTC
size: NA
D: NA
J: TRBJ2-5
V: TRBV4-1

CDR3: CAAGSSYNSPLHF
DNA: TGTGCCGCAGGGAGCTCCTATAATTCACCCCTCCACTTT
size: NA
D: NA
J: TRBJ1-6
V: TRBV28

CDR3: CASSQEFRASGLTDTQYF
DNA: TGTGCCAGCAGCCAAGAGTTCCGTGCTAGCGGACTCACAGATACGCAGTATTTT
size: once
D: TRBD2
J: TRBJ2-3
V: TRBV14

CDR3: CASSLRRGQNEQFF
DNA: TGTGCCAGCAGCTTGAGGAGGGGGCAGAATGAGCAGTTCTTC
size: NA
D: NA
J: TRBJ2-1
V: TRBV7-2

CDR3: CASRQLAGGWVYF
DNA: TGTGCCAGTAGGCAGCTAGCGGGAGGGTGGGTGTATTTT
size: NA
D: TRBD2
J: TRBJ2-3
V: TRBV19

CDR3: CSVAPGDEGYGYTF
DNA: TGCAGCGTTGCCCCAGGGGATGAGGGCTATGGCTACACCTTC
size: NA
D: NA
J: TRBJ1-2
V: TRBV29-1

CDR3: CASSEYQYGYTF
DNA: TGTGCCAGCAGTGAATATCAATACGGCTACACCTTC
size: NA
D: NA
J: TRBJ1-2
V: TRBV25-1

CDR3: CASSLTGSPYEQYF
DNA: TGTGCCAGCAGCTTGACAGGGTCCCCCTACGAGCAGTACTTC
size: NA
D: NA
J: TRBJ2-7
V: TRBV5-4

CDR3: CASSSSGPYEQYF
DNA: TGTGCCAGCAGCAGTAGCGGACCCTACGAGCAGTACTTC
size: NA
D: NA
J: TRBJ2-7
V: TRBV6-6

CDR3: CAISEGDTYEQYF
DNA: TGTGCCATCAGTGAGGGGGACACCTACGAGCAGTACTTC
size: NA
D: NA
J: TRBJ2-7
V: TRBV10-3

CDR3: CASSHPIQYF
DNA: TGCGCCAGCAGTCACCCCATTCAGTACTTC
size: NA
D: NA
J: TRBJ2-4
V: TRBV23-1

CDR3: CASSHKRTSGSSYNEQFF
DNA: TGTGCCAGCAGCCACAAACGGACTAGCGGGAGCTCCTACAATGAGCAGTTCTTC
size: NA
D: TRBD2
J: TRBJ2-1
V: TRBV11-3

CDR3: CASSEGTAGNTIYF
DNA: TGTGCCAGCAGCGAGGGGACAGCTGGAAACACCATATATTTT
size: NA
D: TRBD1
J: TRBJ1-3
V: TRBV14

CDR3: CASSIPPGGKDTEAFF
DNA: TGTGCCAGCAGTATTCCTCCGGGAGGAAAGGACACTGAAGCTTTCTTT
size: NA
D: NA
J: TRBJ1-1
V: TRBV28

CDR3: CASSLRTDFYNEQFF
DNA: TGTGCCAGCAGTTTGCGGACGGACTTCTACAATGAGCAGTTCTTC
size: NA
D: NA
J: TRBJ2-1
V: TRBV6-5